This T cell receptor beta chain was captured by sequencing in a study of PD-1 blockade in classical Hodgkin lymphoma. With no exception, relapse followed autologous stem cell transplantation in all patients, and brentuximab vedotin exposure varied. Trimming took off 0 bases at V and 7 bases at J, with 13 bases between the two ends. The germline V gene encodes CDR1 MNHEY and CDR2 SMNVEV (reference sequence). This CDR3 has 14 amino acids. Using immunoSEQ multiplex PCR, the repertoire was profiled, and TCRdb retains in-frame clones only, with some absent. This sample yields 14,000 to 15,000 clones, of which less than 80% are seen a single time; roughly 10% belongs to the top ten.

The J gene is TRBJ2-7, the V gene TRBV27, with a weak D call TRBD1 (6 bases). This receptor was identified in a human donor with classical Hodgkin lymphoma. The specimen was peripheral blood mononuclear cells (PBMCs), collected at baseline. CDR3 protein: CASSLSSRGWEQYF. The CDR3, as DNA: TGTGCCAGCAGTTTATCGAGTAGGGGGTGGGAGCAGTACTTC.